These 29 T cell receptor beta chains were sequenced from one sample in a study of cytomegalovirus exposure and HLA in healthy donors. Measured with immunoSEQ multiplex PCR; TCRdb has only the in-frame clones, and not every one. This sample yields 250,000 to 350,000 clones, of which 80% to 90% are seen a single time; 0.84% belongs to the top ten. The sample taken for sequencing was PBMCs. The receptors here all came from a woman under 30 in good health and CMV-seronegative.

J is TRBJ2-3 and V is TRBV7-2; possibly TRBD2 for D (5 bases). Germline V lookup: CDR1 SGHTA, CDR2 FQGNSA. With 5 bases removed from V and 0 bases from J, the gap between germline ends came to 18 bases. The CDR3 has 17 residues. CDR3 nucleotide sequence: TGTGCCAGCAGCATCCCATTACTAGTCCCCAGCACAGATACGCAGTATTTT. It encodes CASSIPLLVPSTDTQYF.

The V and J genes are TRBV19 and TRBJ2-2; a possible D gene is TRBD1 (5 bases). Germline CDR1 and CDR2: LNHDA and SQIVND (reference sequence). The ends were cut back, 10 bases at V and 7 bases at J, with 22 bases in the middle. This CDR3 comprises 15 residues. Here the CDR3 DNA reads TGTGCCACAACCCCTCCCGCAGGGTACTACGGGGAGCTGTTTTTT. Translating it yields CATTPPAGYYGELFF.

This clone has just one count. The chain has TRBV4-2 and TRBJ2-1; 12 bases are shared with TRBD2. With 1 base clipped from V and 3 bases from J, the junction kept 1 base outside the gene matches. The CDR3 is 16 amino acids. Germline V gene lookup returns CDR1 LGHNA and CDR2 YNFKEQ. CDR3 region: CASSQGTSGIYNEQFF. CDR3 nucleotide sequence: TGTGCCAGCAGCCAAGGGACTAGCGGGATCTACAATGAGCAGTTCTTC.

The chain recombines TRBV28 with TRBJ2-7; TRBD1 aligns across 10 bases. V lost 5 bases, J lost 7 bases, and 11 bases stayed unmatched. Germline-derived CDR1 and CDR2 are MDHEN and SYDVKM. The CDR3 runs 15 residues. The CDR3: CASSTPGQGRGEQYF. The DNA of the CDR3 is TGTGCCAGCAGTACACCGGGACAGGGGCGGGGAGAGCAGTACTTC.

The chain employs TRBV28 and TRBJ1-5; no clear D gene. The ends were cut back, 6 bases at V and 5 bases at J, with 5 bases in the middle. The germline CDR1 and CDR2 sequences are MDHEN and SYDVKM. This CDR3 is built from 11 residues. The CDR3 here is CASSYHQPQHF. The CDR3 DNA reads TGTGCCAGCAGCTACCATCAGCCCCAGCATTTT.

This clone has a single count. This chain links TRBV18 with TRBJ1-5, with D maybe TRBD1 (5 bases). V lost 6 bases, J lost 1 base, and 16 bases lay in between. The germline V gene encodes CDR1 KGHSH and CDR2 LQKENI. This CDR3 spans 16 amino acids. CDR3 DNA sequence: TGTGCCAGCTCTCCGGCGGGGGGATCGAGCAATCAGCCCCAGCATTTT. Residues: CASSPAGGSSNQPQHF.

V and J are TRBV11-2 and TRBJ2-4, with a possible D match to TRBD1 (6 bases). Germline V gene lookup returns CDR1 SGHAT and CDR2 FQNNGV. The CDR3 contains 14 residues. V was shortened by 5 bases and J by 6 bases, with 14 bases between the two germline ends. CDR3 amino acids: CASSPLQGTNIQYF. CDR3 DNA: TGTGCCAGCAGCCCCTTGCAGGGGACAAACATTCAGTACTTC.

This clone has just one count. J is TRBJ1-4 and V is TRBV7-2; 7 bases are a match to TRBD1. V gave up 5 bases and J gave up 4 bases; unmatched junction bases: 7. Germline CDR1 reads SGHTA; CDR2 reads FQGNSA. This CDR3 has 15 amino acids. CDR3 in amino acids: CASSPDRAINEKLFF. CDR3 DNA: TGTGCCAGCAGCCCAGACAGGGCGATTAATGAAAAACTGTTTTTT.

The chain carries TRBV2 and TRBJ2-2; 11 bases fit TRBD2. The length of the CDR3 is 16 residues. Looked up from germline, CDR1 is SNHLY and CDR2 is FYNNEI. Trimming at V came to 8 bases and at J to 0 bases, leaving 5 bases not matched to a gene. CDR3 nucleotide sequence: TGTGCCAGCGGGCTAGCGGGAGGTGCGAACACCGGGGAGCTGTTTTTT. Amino acids: CASGLAGGANTGELFF.

The chain employs TRBV7-6 and TRBJ2-7; possible D gene TRBD2, 6 bases. CDR1 is SGHVS and CDR2 is FNYEAQ in the germline V gene. The CDR3 spans 13 residues. Trimming removed 5 bases from V and 6 bases from J, with 14 bases in between. For the CDR3, the DNA is TGTGCCAGCAGCCGAGGGGTGGAGGGCGAGCAGTACTTC. Its translation is CASSRGVEGEQYF.

V gene TRBV27 combines with J gene TRBJ2-1; 10 bases are shared with TRBD1. This CDR3 is 14 amino acids long. Germline V gene data show CDR1 as MNHEY and CDR2 as SMNVEV (reference sequence). V was pared by 10 bases and J by 10 bases, with 13 bases of the junction left unmatched. The CDR3, as DNA: TGTGCCACCAGCCGGGACAGGGGATTTGGGGAGCAGTTCTTC. Protein product: CATSRDRGFGEQFF.

The CDR3 sequence is CASLGVGGGANVLTF. CDR3 DNA: TGTGCCTCACTCGGGGTAGGGGGTGGGGCCAACGTCCTGACTTTC. The V and J genes are TRBV28 and TRBJ2-6; D perhaps matches TRBD1 (6 bases). V was pared by 11 bases and J by 3 bases, with 17 bases between. Germline CDR1 reads MDHEN; CDR2 reads SYDVKM. The CDR3 sequence is 15 residues long. Full variable domain (rest looked up from reference TRBV28 and TRBJ2-6): DVKVTQSSRYLVKRTGEKVFLECVQDMDHENMFWYRQDPGLGLRLIYFSYDVKMKEKGDIPEGYSVSREKKERFSLILESASTNQTSMYLCASLGVGGGANVLTFGAGSRLTVL.

The chain links TRBV29-1 to TRBJ2-5, with D perhaps TRBD2 (5 bases). This CDR3 comprises 14 residues. V was trimmed by 4 bases and J by 0 bases, leaving 12 bases between them. In germline, CDR1 is SQVTM, CDR2 ANQGSEA. The CDR3 DNA is TGCAGCGTTGGACTAATACTGTACCAAGAGACCCAGTACTTC. It is translated as CSVGLILYQETQYF.

The chain uses TRBV6-4 and TRBJ1-1; the D gene is possibly TRBD1 (5 bases). Germline CDR1 is MRHNA and CDR2 is SNTAGT. V was cut by 5 bases and J by 1 base, with 8 bases left in between. CDR3 size: 13 residues. CDR3 sequence: CASSNDRNTEAFF. CDR3 DNA: TGTGCCAGCAGTAATGACAGGAACACTGAAGCTTTCTTT.

This clone was picked up a small number of times. CDR3 residues: CARSSIGEQYF. CDR3 nucleotide sequence: TGTGCCAGAAGCTCCATCGGCGAGCAGTACTTC. This chain joins TRBV5-3 and TRBJ2-7; D remains ambiguous. TRBV5-3 is an ORF for which the function is uncertain. V was trimmed by 3 bases and J by 6 bases, leaving 7 bases between them. This CDR3 has 11 residues.

The rearrangement joins TRBV5-4 to TRBJ1-2, with 7 bases that match TRBD1. Germline lookup yields CDR1 SGHNT and CDR2 YYREEE (reference sequence). The trim removed 4 bases at V and 5 bases at J, leaving 8 bases unmatched. The CDR3 has 14 amino acids. Written as DNA, the CDR3 is TGTGCCAGCAGCCTCGACAGGGACCGATATGGCTACACCTTC. Its translation is CASSLDRDRYGYTF.

CDR3 loop: CASSPEGAGPQHF. The CDR3 nucleotides read TGCGCCAGCAGCCCAGAGGGGGCCGGGCCCCAGCATTTT. The chain employs TRBV5-1 and TRBJ1-5, with 7 bases matching TRBD1. The CDR3 contains 13 residues. The V segment lost 4 bases and the J segment 9 bases; nucleotides outside the gene matches: 7. Per germline, CDR1 SGHRS and CDR2 YFSETQ.

This chain joins TRBV15 and TRBJ2-7; possibly TRBD2 for D (6 bases). The CDR3 runs 14 residues. Germline CDR1 LNHNV, CDR2 YYDKDF (reference sequence). The V gene lost 2 bases and the J gene lost 0 bases, with 8 bases spanning the gap. CDR3 sequence: CATSRRDFSYEQYF. CDR3 in DNA: TGTGCCACCAGCAGACGGGACTTCTCCTACGAGCAGTACTTC.

The chain uses TRBV5-1 and TRBJ2-7; TRBD1 matches at 9 bases. The germline V gene has CDR1 SGHRS and CDR2 YFSETQ. This CDR3 has 16 residues. V trimming: 0 bases; J trimming: 7 bases; junction bases outside the gene matches: 11. The CDR3 DNA is TGCGCCAGCAGCTTGGCCGGAGGGACAGGGTTGGGTGAGCAGTACTTC. Translation: CASSLAGGTGLGEQYF.

The CDR3 sequence: CASSLGQGVRTDTQYF. The CDR3 DNA is TGTGCCAGCAGCTTGGGACAGGGGGTAAGGACAGATACGCAGTATTTT. The chain carries TRBV5-4 and TRBJ2-3; 9 positions match TRBD1. Germline V gene sequence: CDR1 SGHNT, CDR2 YYREEE (reference sequence). The trim removed 0 bases at V and 3 bases at J, leaving 5 bases unmatched. The CDR3 contains 16 residues.

This chain joins TRBV7-6 and TRBJ2-7; the match to TRBD2 covers 11 bases. The CDR3 is made up of 16 amino acids. Germline V gives CDR1 SGHVS, CDR2 FNYEAQ. V lost 5 bases to trimming and J lost 3 bases; unmatched junction nucleotides: 9. The CDR3 DNA reads TGTGCCAGCAGCCCACGCGTAGCGGGAGGGAACTACGAGCAGTACTTC. It codes for CASSPRVAGGNYEQYF.

This rearrangement joins TRBV6-6 to TRBJ1-1; D possibly corresponds to TRBD1 (6 bases). Trimming pared 5 bases from V and 10 bases from J, leaving 14 bases between. Germline V CDR1 and CDR2: MNHNY, SVGAGI (reference sequence). The CDR3 sequence is 12 residues long. This CDR3 is CASSPSEGVAFF. The DNA for the CDR3 is TGTGCCAGCAGTCCATCCGAGGGGGTAGCTTTCTTT.

The chain combines TRBV19 with TRBJ2-1, with D possibly TRBD2 on 6 matching bases. V was clipped by 5 bases and J by 1 base, with 12 bases between them. The germline CDR1 and CDR2 sequences are LNHDA and SQIVND (reference sequence). The CDR3 runs to 15 residues. The CDR3 nucleotides read TGTGCCAGTAGTGAGGGCGGGACGTCCTACAATGAGCAGTTCTTC. Protein sequence: CASSEGGTSYNEQFF.

The J gene is TRBJ2-7, the V gene TRBV6-6, with 9 nucleotides matching TRBD1. The CDR3 has 15 amino acids. Germline assignment: CDR1 MNHNY and CDR2 SVGAGI (reference sequence). V trimming: 0 bases; J trimming: 3 bases; junction bases outside the gene matches: 3. For the CDR3, the DNA is TGTGCCAGCAGTTACTCATCGGGACAGGGCTACGAGCAGTACTTC. This codes for CASSYSSGQGYEQYF.

Worth noting for this clone: Other DNA sequences in this specimen translate into the identical CDR3. The chain combines TRBV27 with TRBJ1-1, with TRBD1 as a possible D gene (6 bases). Trimming pared 5 bases from V and 0 bases from J, leaving 10 bases between. The CDR3 sequence is 14 residues long. Per germline, CDR1 MNHEY and CDR2 SMNVEV (reference sequence). The CDR3 nucleotides are TGTGCCAGCAGTCAAGACAGGTTGAACACTGAAGCTTTCTTT. It codes for CASSQDRLNTEAFF.

The chain links TRBV7-2 to TRBJ2-7; 11 positions match TRBD1. The CDR3 is made up of 16 amino acids. Germline loops: CDR1 SGHTA, CDR2 FQGNSA. V shed 4 bases and J 2 bases; nucleotides not matched to a gene: 7. CDR3 nucleotides: TGTGCCAGCAGCTCCCTGGGGGGACAGGGGGCCTACGAGCAGTACTTC. Amino acid sequence: CASSSLGGQGAYEQYF.

CDR3 residues: CASSLQGASQNEQFF. The CDR3, as DNA: TGTGCCAGCAGTTTGCAAGGGGCCAGTCAGAATGAGCAGTTCTTC. V gene TRBV28 combines with J gene TRBJ2-1, with TRBD1 as a possible D gene (5 bases). V lost 3 bases to trimming and J lost 7 bases, with 16 bases between them. Germline CDR1 reads MDHEN; CDR2 reads SYDVKM. The CDR3 is 15 residues long.

The CDR3 protein is CASSVSGGENYGYTF. The CDR3 DNA sequence: TGTGCCAGCAGCGTAAGTGGAGGGGAGAACTATGGCTACACCTTC. The V call is TRBV9, the J call TRBJ1-2; D may be TRBD1 (5 bases). V dropped 1 base and J dropped 2 bases, with 12 bases sitting between them. The CDR3 totals 15 residues. Germline V CDR1 and CDR2: SGDLS, YYNGEE.

This clone has more than one count but fewer than ten. The V and J genes are TRBV19 and TRBJ2-2, with 7 bases identical to TRBD2. V dropped 11 bases and J dropped 5; count of bases not matched to a gene: 5. This CDR3 contains 12 residues. Germline CDR1 is LNHDA and CDR2 is SQIVND (reference sequence). The CDR3 reads CAGRRGTGELFF. The CDR3 bases are TGTGCCGGTCGGCGGGGGACCGGGGAGCTGTTTTTT.